This paragraph covers one TCR beta chain sequence. The antigen it binds to is not known. No base-level quality is on record; no much larger clone is a single base apart. This record belongs to a study of blood T cell repertoires in COVID-19 (dated by TCRdb to 2018 to 2020). Turning to the overall study: Collaborator samples came from the United States, Italy and Spain and covered acute and convalescent phases of COVID-19. The prospective study material was composed of cDNA or gDNA derived from T cells, B-cell-depleted T cells, or PBMCs. The dataset comprised deeply sampled blood TCRbeta repertoires from subjects exposed to, actively infected with, or recovered from COVID-19. The repertoires were released in a freely available public database intended as a resource for research on the immune response to SARS-CoV-2. Samples were obtained from the ongoing ImmuneRACE study (first 160 participants) and from approximately 1,200 subjects provided by 6 global collaborators. Nearly every sample came with metadata listing a de-identified subject ID, COVID-19 status, age in years and sex. Where HLA class I and class II types were available, the types were taken from metadata supplied by the sample provider, not from assay-based typing. General findings and caveats noted by the study authors: Clinical and demographic metadata were provided uncurated, with the amount varying by source and participant.

Relative to germline, V is 1 base shorter and J is 5 bases shorter, with 24 bases between their ends. CDR1 is given as MNHNS and CDR2 as SASEGT, both from the germline V gene. From the cysteine through the phenylalanine, the CDR3 covers 19 amino acids. The sequence is cut down to CDR3 DNA, 57 bases in frame from base 1. The immunoSEQ Assay, a bias-controlled multiplex PCR, was used to amplify TCRbeta CDR3 regions from genomic DNA. Processing in the source paper ran as follows. The number of nucleated cells in each sample was estimated from the amplification of reference gene primers within the assay. Sequence reads were collapsed and filtered to measure the absolute abundance of every unique TCRbeta CDR3 rearrangement. For each sample, productive Simpson clonality was calculated as the square root of Simpson's diversity index over productive rearrangements. The table comes from immuneACCESS by way of TCRdb, which keeps in-frame sequences with V and J called. Part of the clones is missing from these tables; in studies checked, under half for an unresolved V gene and the rest for unknown reasons. V and J calls and clone size are as listed in that table; D and trimming were resolved from the DNA. The sample profile shows 200,000 or so clones; 80% to 90% of them were found once. The ten largest clones take up 3% to 4% of the sample.

Participants in the prospective study were enrolled through a virtual design, were aged roughly 18 to 100 years, and lived in 24 United States geographic areas. In the prospective study, participants were assigned to cohorts based on the clinical history participants reported in a screening survey and a study questionnaire. Each participant in the prospective study had whole blood, serum and a nasopharyngeal or oropharyngeal swab collected by mobile phlebotomists. Participants in the prospective study had the option to provide additional blood draws and questionnaires over a roughly 2-month period. Before DNA extraction, prospective study blood samples were shipped either frozen or at room temperature.

The chain links TRBV6-1 with TRBJ1-5, and possibly TRBD1, on 5 matching bases. This receptor was obtained from a woman aged 18-29 years in a cohort exposed to, infected with or recovered from COVID-19 (not recorded which). The sequencing sample was made of PBMCs or T cells enriched from blood (not recorded which). CDR3 region: CASSEVHPWRALGDQPQHF. In nucleotides, the sequence is TGTGCCAGCAGTGAAGTTCATCCGTGGCGTGCCCTAGGGGATCAGCCCCAGCATTTT.